This T cell receptor beta chain was observed in a study of graft-versus-host responses after intestinal transplantation. Study background: Recipients were all induced with anti-thymocyte globulin, then given tacrolimus and steroids for around three years. General study points: Subjects displaying graft-donor T cell macrochimerism possessed elevated graft-versus-host to host-versus-graft clonal ratios inside allografts. GvH clones were identified in recipient marrow, with some first appearing in ileum or blood. Peak GvH clone levels in circulation were associated with early post-transplant HvG declines.

Notes on this clone: The target antigen is unknown.

Repertoires were generated with immunoSEQ multiplex PCR, while TCRdb's copy carries only in-frame clones and drops some. This table has about 97,000 clones, 80% to 95% appearing once. In germline, CDR1 is SGDLS, CDR2 YYNGEE. The CDR3 consists of 15 residues. The germline V and J ends were trimmed by 3 bases and 0 bases, with 12 bases remaining between them. Here the sequenced sample was PBMCs, taken approximately 420 days after intestinal transplant. This clonotype was obtained from a human patient who received an intestinal transplant, so some T cells may come from the graft donor. This chain joins TRBV9 and TRBJ1-1; D is uncertain. In nucleotides, the CDR3 is TGTGCCAGCAGCGGTCAGGCGCTAATGAACACTGAAGCTTTCTTT. Its protein is CASSGQALMNTEAFF.